The 5 T cell receptor beta chains below come from one sample, sequenced in a study of siplizumab effects on memory and regulatory T cells. Assay used: immunoSEQ multiplex PCR; TCRdb lists only in-frame clones, some missing. The sample comprises approximately 65,000 clones, 70% to 85% of which are singletons, and 0.4% to 0.5% rests with the top ten. Sequenced material: memory CD4+ T cells sorted from blood. Receptor source: a human donor in good health.

This rearrangement joins TRBV19 to TRBJ2-7; 9 positions agree with TRBD1. Germline lookup yields CDR1 LNHDA and CDR2 SQIVND (reference sequence). With V trimmed by 3 bases and J by 3 bases, 6 bases remained unmatched. The CDR3 has 15 amino acids. The CDR3 here is CASSIRGQGIYEQYF. In nucleotides, the CDR3 is TGTGCCAGTAGTATTAGGGGACAGGGCATCTACGAGCAGTACTTC.

The chain has TRBV5-1 and TRBJ2-1; TRBD2 matches 15 bases. The junction had 5 bases not matched to a gene; V was cut back by 3 bases and J by 7 bases. The CDR3 spans 16 residues. CDR1 and CDR2 (germline): SGHRS, YFSETQ. CDR3 region: CASSSGTSGGWNEQFF. CDR3 DNA: TGCGCCAGCAGCTCGGGGACTAGCGGGGGGTGGAATGAGCAGTTCTTC.

The rearrangement links TRBV5-1 to TRBJ2-5; the match to TRBD1 covers 10 bases. Germline CDR1 is SGHRS and CDR2 is YFSETQ. The CDR3 loop spans 15 amino acids. Trimming cost V 0 bases and J 5 bases; bases outside gene matches: 4. CDR3 coding DNA: TGCGCCAGCAGCTTGGAGGGACAGGGGTTTGAGACCCAGTACTTC. Protein: CASSLEGQGFETQYF.

The chain joins TRBV6-5 to TRBJ1-2, with unresolved D. V lost 0 bases and J 6 bases, leaving 14 bases between the germline ends. The germline gives CDR1 MNHEY, CDR2 SVGAGI. The CDR3 runs 15 residues. CDR3 nucleotide sequence: TGTGCCAGCAGTTACTCGGTGCTAGGTTGGGATGGCTACACCTTC. Protein product: CASSYSVLGWDGYTF.

The chain couples TRBV19 to TRBJ2-5; D ambiguous. The CDR3 is 13 amino acids. The V and J ends lost 3 bases and 3 bases respectively, with 8 bases between them. Germline V gives CDR1 LNHDA, CDR2 SQIVND (reference sequence). For the CDR3, the DNA is TGTGCCAGTAGTATGAGGATCGAAGAGACCCAGTACTTC. This translates into CASSMRIEETQYF.